This TCR beta chain was found in a study of shared clonotypes between healthy human individuals. Notes on the study in general: Investigators collected only blood, and repertoires in tissues likely differ.

It was on ten immunoSEQ deep assay plates that unsorted PBMC DNA was sequenced. Method: immunoSEQ multiplex PCR; TCRdb's copy keeps in-frame clones and lacks some. The sample shows about 490,000 clones, around three quarters of them seen only once. The germline gives CDR1 SNHLY, CDR2 FYNNEI. This CDR3 has 15 residues. V gave up 4 bases and J gave up 5 bases, with 14 bases separating them. Caucasian adults living in Nashville, Tennessee, provided all samples. Points on this clone: Antigen: not known.

The receptor was derived from a woman aged 40 to 50 in good health. Some clones in this sample may be carry-over from other donors' samples. V gene TRBV2 combines with J gene TRBJ2-2; maybe TRBD2 (5 bases). Sequenced material: PBMCs. This CDR3 reads CASSVIPSGTGELFF. The CDR3 bases are TGTGCCAGCAGTGTAATACCCTCGGGGACCGGGGAGCTGTTTTTT.